Below are 14 T cell receptor beta chains sequenced from a single sample in a study of PD-1 blockade in mismatch repair-deficient tumors. Profiled with immunoSEQ multiplex PCR; TCRdb holds only in-frame clones, not every one. The data contain around 110,000 clones, about three quarters of them singletons. Sequenced material: peripheral blood, taken approximately 14 months after starting pembrolizumab. Every receptor here comes from an adult with mismatch repair-deficient cancer.

J is TRBJ1-5 and V is TRBV5-1, with D possibly matching TRBD1 (5 bases). The ends were cut back, 4 bases at V and 7 bases at J, with 15 bases in the middle. Germline V gene sequence: CDR1 SGHRS, CDR2 YFSETQ. This CDR3 has 14 amino acids. The CDR3 protein is CASSQDTLDQPQHF. The CDR3 DNA sequence: TGCGCCAGCAGCCAGGACACCCTAGACCAGCCCCAGCATTTT.

V and J are TRBV25-1 and TRBJ1-3; D is undetermined. Germline values: CDR1 MGHDK, CDR2 SYGVNS. CDR3 length equals 12 residues. V gave up 6 bases and J gave up 3 bases, with 6 bases separating them. CDR3 loop: CASRESGNTIYF. Here the CDR3 DNA reads TGTGCCAGCAGGGAAAGTGGAAACACCATATATTTT.

This chain connects TRBV2 to TRBJ1-5; D is unclear. The germline V gene has CDR1 SNHLY and CDR2 FYNNEI. V lost 1 base and J lost 2, with 9 bases in between. The CDR3 consists of 15 residues. The DNA of the CDR3 is TGTGCCAGCAGTGAAGGCGGTGGGGGCAATCAGCCCCAGCATTTT. Protein: CASSEGGGGNQPQHF.

A few counts support this clone. The chain combines TRBV27 with TRBJ2-2; 11 positions agree with TRBD1. This CDR3 spans 15 amino acids. Germline V gene sequence: CDR1 MNHEY, CDR2 SMNVEV (reference sequence). Germline trimming cut 3 bases from V and 6 bases from J; bases unmatched to any gene: 3. The CDR3 DNA reads TGTGCCAGCAGTTTCCGGGACAGGGGGGCCGGGGAGCTGTTTTTT. Encoded protein: CASSFRDRGAGELFF.

As for this clone: At one end the junction does not follow the germline gene, possibly because of a read error. In the same sample, other DNA sequences code for this CDR3. The V gene is TRBV7-8, the J gene TRBJ2-7; the D call may be TRBD1 or TRBD2 (5 bases each). Germline assignment: CDR1 SGHVS and CDR2 FQNEAQ. CDR3 length: 15 amino acids. The CDR3 nucleotides are TGTGCCAGCAGCTACCCCGGGGACGGATACTACGAGCAGTATTTC. It codes for CASSYPGDGYYEQYF.

The chain uses TRBV25-1 and TRBJ2-2; TRBD1 matches at 9 bases. J lost 6 bases, V lost 2 bases, and 4 bases had no gene match. CDR1 MGHDK and CDR2 SYGVNS come from the germline V gene. The CDR3 runs 15 residues. The CDR3 sequence: CASSEPGQGSGELFF. In nucleotides, the CDR3 is TGTGCCAGCAGTGAACCGGGACAGGGTTCCGGGGAGCTGTTTTTT.

V is TRBV7-2 and J is TRBJ2-3, with TRBD1 as a possible D gene (6 bases). Germline V lookup: CDR1 SGHTA, CDR2 FQGNSA. The CDR3 contains 15 residues. V was trimmed by 1 base and J by 2 bases, leaving 10 bases between them. The CDR3 bases are TGTGCCAGCAGCTTAGAGGACAGACCCACAGATACGCAGTATTTT. Protein: CASSLEDRPTDTQYF.

The chain uses TRBV29-1 and TRBJ1-1; a possible D gene is TRBD1 (6 bases). The CDR3 contains 12 residues. Trimming left V 7 bases short and J 1 base short, with 10 bases between. Germline values: CDR1 SQVTM, CDR2 ANQGSEA. CDR3 sequence reads: CSAPGQNTEAFF. The CDR3 nucleotides read TGCAGCGCCCCGGGACAGAACACTGAAGCTTTCTTT.

The chain is built from TRBV5-1 and TRBJ2-1, with D perhaps matching TRBD1 (5 bases). This CDR3 has 13 amino acids. The ends were cut back, 4 bases at V and 5 bases at J, with 10 bases in the middle. Germline V gene sequence: CDR1 SGHRS, CDR2 YFSETQ. The CDR3 sequence: CASSQDNDNEQFF. In DNA form, the CDR3 reads TGCGCCAGCAGCCAGGACAACGACAATGAGCAGTTCTTC.

This clone was detected only a few times. V gene TRBV6-6 combines with J gene TRBJ2-1, with unresolved D. CDR1 is MNHNY and CDR2 is SVGAGI in the germline V gene (reference sequence). The CDR3 has 10 residues. The V and J ends lost 8 bases and 4 bases respectively, with 3 bases between them. CDR3: CASGYNEQFF. The CDR3 nucleotides are TGTGCCAGCGGGTACAATGAGCAGTTCTTC.

This chain uses TRBV25-1 with TRBJ2-1, with 14 bases aligning to TRBD2. The CDR3 has 15 amino acids. Per germline, CDR1 MGHDK and CDR2 SYGVNS. J gave up 7 bases and V 7 bases, and 6 bases lay outside the gene matches. CDR3 sequence: CASTTGLAGVNEQFF. The CDR3 DNA sequence: TGTGCCAGCACAACGGGACTAGCGGGAGTTAATGAGCAGTTCTTC.

The CDR3 DNA sequence: TGTGCTAGTGCACTAGCGGGAGTATTTGAGCAGTACTTC. As protein: CASALAGVFEQYF. The J gene is TRBJ2-7, the V gene TRBV12-5, with TRBD2 matching over 11 bases. In germline, CDR1 is LGHNT, CDR2 FRNRAP. The CDR3 consists of 13 residues. J was trimmed by 7 bases and V by 7 bases; bases with no gene match: 6.

V gene TRBV11-2 combines with J gene TRBJ2-7, with D possibly being TRBD1 or TRBD2 (5 bases each). V dropped 5 bases and J dropped 7 bases, with 15 bases sitting between them. CDR1 and CDR2 from the germline V gene are SGHAT and FQNNGV. The length of the CDR3 is 13 residues. The CDR3 DNA sequence: TGTGCCAGCAGCCCAAACGAGGGGCGAGAGCAGTACTTC. Amino acids: CASSPNEGREQYF.

This clone was found a few times. The V and J genes are TRBV5-4 and TRBJ2-2; 7 nucleotides align to TRBD2. The CDR3 has 16 amino acids. Germline values: CDR1 SGHNT, CDR2 YYREEE (reference sequence). Trimming removed 2 bases from V and 1 base from J; junction bases left unmatched: 5. The CDR3, as DNA: TGTGCCAGCAGCTTAGGGCTAGCGGTGAACACCGGGGAGCTGTTTTTT. Its protein product is CASSLGLAVNTGELFF.